Reported below is one T cell receptor beta chain. There is no known antigen for this receptor. Base qualities are missing; no much larger clone stands one base away. The collaborating institutions used their own protocols to collect whole blood in K2EDTA tubes. For TCRbeta analysis, collaborators shipped samples as frozen whole blood, isolated PBMCs, or DNA extracted from either of those sample types. This entry comes from a study of blood T cell repertoires in COVID-19 (dated by TCRdb to 2019 to 2021). About the full investigation: Samples from collaborators originated in the United States, Italy and Spain and spanned both the acute and convalescent phases of COVID-19. The material from the prospective study consisted of cDNA or gDNA derived from T cells, B-cell-depleted T cells, or PBMCs. The dataset comprised deeply sampled blood TCRbeta repertoires from subjects exposed to, actively infected with, or recovered from COVID-19. The repertoires were released in a freely available public database meant as a resource for research on the immune response to SARS-CoV-2. Samples were obtained from the ongoing ImmuneRACE study (first 160 participants) and from 1,254 subjects provided by 6 global collaborators. The sample metadata nearly always contained a de-identified subject ID, COVID-19 status, age in years and sex. Where HLA class I and class II types were available, the types were taken from metadata supplied by the sample provider, not from assay-based typing. Broad study findings and their caveats: The amount of clinical and demographic metadata varied by source and participant and was provided uncurated.

The CDR3 covers 15 residues, taking in both the cysteine and the phenylalanine. Only the CDR3 region is kept as DNA, spanning 45 bases read in frame from base 1. The germline V gene (reference sequence) specifies MNHEY as CDR1 and SMNVEV as CDR2. The junction carries 16 bases between V and J, which are trimmed by 7 bases and 0 bases respectively. TCRbeta CDR3 regions were amplified from genomic DNA using the immunoSEQ Assay, a bias-controlled multiplex PCR. As for the authors' bioinformatics: Nucleated cell counts per sample were estimated from amplification of reference gene primers within the assay. To quantify the absolute abundance of each unique TCRbeta CDR3 rearrangement, sequence reads were collapsed and filtered. For each sample, productive Simpson clonality was calculated as the square root of Simpson's diversity index across productive rearrangements. Sourced from immuneACCESS, this table was stored by TCRdb with only in-frame sequences that have V and J called. A share of the clones is absent; for the studies checked, an unresolved V gene accounts for under half, and the remainder has no known explanation. V, J and clone size reflect that table, while D and trimming were determined from the DNA. The sample yields 200,000 to 250,000 clones; 60% to 85% were counted once. Around 6% of the sample is in the top ten clones.

Sequenced sample: peripheral blood. The sequence was obtained from a woman aged 70-85 years with acute or convalescent COVID-19. Here the chain combines TRBV27 and TRBJ2-7, with the D gene call left open. The DNA sequence is given as TGTGCCAGCAATTCCGGCGGTGCAAGCTCCTACGAGCAGTACTTC. Its protein product is CASNSGGASSYEQYF.